Below, one T cell receptor beta chain is given with its context. What it binds is unknown. Populations isolated by sorting all had purity greater than 95%. Of the isolated RNA, all was reverse transcribed, and so the sequenced material was expressed TCRB transcripts. Around 3.57 million reads was the average for naive, central memory and regulatory T cell samples. Libraries were prepared by immunoSEQ multiplex PCR; TCRdb keeps only in-frame clonotypes and omits some of them. The sample comprises more than 95,000 clones, around 15% of which are singletons, and approximately 2.5% rests with the top ten. The data originate from a study of beta chain features in type 1 diabetes. Study-level findings and limits: Insertions at VDJ junctions were less frequent in type 1 diabetes patients. These patients also deleted more nucleotides at the same junctions. Moderate yet significant TCRB CDR3 shortening was seen in Type 1 diabetes patients in all four CD4+ subsets.

V was pared by 5 bases and J by 7 bases, with 11 bases of the junction left unmatched. Germline lookup yields CDR1 SGHTA and CDR2 FQGNSA. The CDR3 is 15 amino acids. Sequencing was carried out using central memory CD4+ T cells from blood. The rearrangement uses TRBV7-2 and TRBJ1-1; 9 bases fit TRBD1. The source is a young man with type 1 diabetes. CDR3 region: CASSPLQGAGGEAFF. The CDR3, as DNA: TGTGCCAGCAGCCCCTTACAGGGGGCGGGGGGTGAAGCTTTCTTT. Using reference TRBV7-2 and TRBJ1-1 for the parts outside the CDR3, the full variable domain is GAGVSQSPSNKVTEKGKDVELRCDPISGHTALYWYRQSLGQGLEFLIYFQGNSAPDKSGLPSDRFSAERTGGSVSTLTIQRTQQEDSAVYLCASSPLQGAGGEAFFGQGTRLTVV.